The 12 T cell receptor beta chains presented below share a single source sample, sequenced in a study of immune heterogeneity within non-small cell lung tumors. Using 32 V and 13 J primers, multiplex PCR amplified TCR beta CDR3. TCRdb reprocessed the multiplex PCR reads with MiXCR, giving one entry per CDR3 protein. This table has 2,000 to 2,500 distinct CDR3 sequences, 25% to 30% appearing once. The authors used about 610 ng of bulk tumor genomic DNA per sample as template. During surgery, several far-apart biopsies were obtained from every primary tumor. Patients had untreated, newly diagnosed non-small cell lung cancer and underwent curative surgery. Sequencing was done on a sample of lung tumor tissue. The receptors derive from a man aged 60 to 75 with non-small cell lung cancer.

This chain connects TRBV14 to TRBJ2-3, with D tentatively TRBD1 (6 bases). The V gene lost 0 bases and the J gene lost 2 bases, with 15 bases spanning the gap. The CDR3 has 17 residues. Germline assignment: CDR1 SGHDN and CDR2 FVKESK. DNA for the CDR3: TGTGCCAGCAGCCAAGACTTCGAGACAGGATTCACAGATACGCAGTATTTT. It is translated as CASSQDFETGFTDTQYF.

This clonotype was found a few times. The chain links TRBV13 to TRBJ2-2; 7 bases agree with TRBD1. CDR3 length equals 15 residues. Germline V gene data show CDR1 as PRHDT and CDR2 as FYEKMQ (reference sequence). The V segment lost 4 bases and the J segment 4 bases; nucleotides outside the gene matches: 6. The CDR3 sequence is CASSSPDRTTGELFF. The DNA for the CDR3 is TGTGCCAGCAGCTCGCCGGACAGGACCACCGGGGAGCTGTTTTTT.

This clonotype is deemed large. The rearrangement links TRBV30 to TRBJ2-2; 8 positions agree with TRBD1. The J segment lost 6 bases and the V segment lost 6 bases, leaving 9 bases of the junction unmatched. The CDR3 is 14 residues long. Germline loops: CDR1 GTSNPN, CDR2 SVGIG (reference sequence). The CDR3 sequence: CACLDRAKAGELFF. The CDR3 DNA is TGTGCCTGCCTGGACAGGGCGAAGGCCGGGGAGCTGTTTTTT.

The DNA of the CDR3 is TGTGCCAGTATCCTTACGGGCAGTCCTTCGCCCGTGGCTTTCTTT. Translated, it gives CASILTGSPSPVAFF. The chain carries TRBV19 and TRBJ1-1; D unresolved. CDR1 and CDR2 from the germline V gene are LNHDA and SQIVND (reference sequence). V dropped 7 bases and J dropped 11 bases, with 26 bases sitting between them. The CDR3 is 15 residues long.

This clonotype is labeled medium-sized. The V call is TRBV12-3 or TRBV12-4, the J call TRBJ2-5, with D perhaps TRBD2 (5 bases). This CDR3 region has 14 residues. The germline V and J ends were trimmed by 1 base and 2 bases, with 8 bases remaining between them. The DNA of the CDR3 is TGTGCCAGCAGTTTAGGGAGGATACAAGAGACCCAGTACTTC. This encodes CASSLGRIQETQYF.

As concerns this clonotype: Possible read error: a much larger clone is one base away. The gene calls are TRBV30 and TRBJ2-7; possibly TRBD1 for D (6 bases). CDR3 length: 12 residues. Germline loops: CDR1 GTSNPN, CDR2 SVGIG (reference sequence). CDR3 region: CAWSDTSGTFDF. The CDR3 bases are TGTGCCTGGAGTGACACCTCCGGGACATTTGACTTC.

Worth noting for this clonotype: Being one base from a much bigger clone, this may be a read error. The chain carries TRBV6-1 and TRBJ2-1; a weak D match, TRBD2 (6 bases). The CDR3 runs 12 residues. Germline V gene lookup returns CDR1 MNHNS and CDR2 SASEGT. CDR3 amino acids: CASSERGRSQLF. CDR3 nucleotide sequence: TGTGCCAGCAGTGAACGGGGGAGAAGCCAGTTGTTC.

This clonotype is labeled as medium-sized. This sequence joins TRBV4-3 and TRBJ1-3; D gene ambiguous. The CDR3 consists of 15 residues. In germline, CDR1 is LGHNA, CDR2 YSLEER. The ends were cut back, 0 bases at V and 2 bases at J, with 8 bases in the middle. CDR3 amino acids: CASSQDGVAGNTIYF. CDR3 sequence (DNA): TGCGCCAGCAGCCAAGATGGGGTGGCTGGAAACACCATATATTTT.

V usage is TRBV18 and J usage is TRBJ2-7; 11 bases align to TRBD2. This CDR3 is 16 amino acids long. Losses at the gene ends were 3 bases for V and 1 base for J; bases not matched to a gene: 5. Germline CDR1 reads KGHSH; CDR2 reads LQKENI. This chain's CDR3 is CASSPTGTSGSYEQYF. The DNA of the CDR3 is TGTGCCAGCTCACCGACCGGGACTAGCGGATCCTACGAGCAGTACTTC.

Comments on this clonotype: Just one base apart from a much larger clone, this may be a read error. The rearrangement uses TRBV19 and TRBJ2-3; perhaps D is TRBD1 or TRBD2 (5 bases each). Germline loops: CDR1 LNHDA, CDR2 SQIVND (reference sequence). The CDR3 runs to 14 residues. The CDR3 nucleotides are TGTGCCAGTAGTATACGAGGGACCACAGATACGCATTATTTT. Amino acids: CASSIRGTTDTHYF.

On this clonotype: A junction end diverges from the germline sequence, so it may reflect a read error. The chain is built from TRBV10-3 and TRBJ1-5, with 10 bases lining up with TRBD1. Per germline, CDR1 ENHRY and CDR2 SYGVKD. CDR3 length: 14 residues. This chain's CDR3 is CATGTGDSNRPQHF. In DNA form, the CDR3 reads TGTGCGACCGGGACAGGGGATAGCAATCGGCCCCAGCATTTT.

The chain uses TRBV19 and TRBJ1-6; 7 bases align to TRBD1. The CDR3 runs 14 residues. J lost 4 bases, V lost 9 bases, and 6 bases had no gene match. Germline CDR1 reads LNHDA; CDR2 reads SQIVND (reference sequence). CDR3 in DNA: TGTGCCAGCTCAGACAGGGTGTATAATTCACCCCTCCACTTT. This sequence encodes CASSDRVYNSPLHF.